The next 4 T cell receptor beta chains were all read from a single sample in a study of CD8 T cell repertoires and HIV-1 epitope variants. No cognate antigen is known for these TCRs. TCRdb's table, derived via immunoSEQ multiplex PCR, lists solely in-frame clones and lacks some. There are about 4,800 clones in the sample; about three fifths occur only once, and approximately 42% lies in the top ten. Specimen: cultured CD8+ T cells derived from PBMCs. Receptors were obtained from a male donor with HIV.

This CDR3 is CSVESETANYGYTF. The CDR3 region has the DNA TGCAGCGTTGAAAGTGAGACCGCTAACTATGGCTACACCTTC. The chain couples TRBV29-1 to TRBJ1-2; D is ambiguous. Trimming pared 2 bases from V and 0 bases from J, leaving 10 bases between. The CDR3 totals 14 residues. The germline V gene has CDR1 SQVTM and CDR2 ANQGSEA.

The J gene is TRBJ2-2, the V gene TRBV9, with D possibly called TRBD1 or TRBD2 (6 bases each). Germline V gene lookup returns CDR1 SGDLS and CDR2 YYNGEE. The CDR3 spans 16 residues. Deletions cut 4 bases from V and 5 bases from J, with 18 bases between. The CDR3 DNA follows: TGTGCCAGCAGCCCAGGGACTGGAGGGGGTACCGGGGAGCTGTTTTTT. Its translation: CASSPGTGGGTGELFF.

By sample share, this clone is large. The chain uses TRBV7-8 and TRBJ2-1, with 9 nucleotides matching TRBD1. The CDR3 runs to 16 residues. V shed 0 bases, J shed 0 bases, and the junction held 0 bases outside the gene matches. The V gene's germline CDR1 is SGHVS and CDR2 FQNEAQ. The CDR3 loop reads CASSLAGQGSYNEQFF. CDR3 DNA sequence: TGTGCCAGCAGCTTAGCGGGACAGGGCTCCTACAATGAGCAGTTCTTC.

V usage is TRBV29-1 and J usage is TRBJ2-2; no clear D. The V gene lost 1 base and the J gene lost 2 bases, with 8 bases spanning the gap. Per the germline V gene, CDR1 is SQVTM and CDR2 is ANQGSEA. The CDR3 has 14 amino acids. CDR3 nucleotides: TGCAGCGTTGAAGTGAGCCGAAACACCGGGGAGCTGTTTTTT. The encoded protein is CSVEVSRNTGELFF.